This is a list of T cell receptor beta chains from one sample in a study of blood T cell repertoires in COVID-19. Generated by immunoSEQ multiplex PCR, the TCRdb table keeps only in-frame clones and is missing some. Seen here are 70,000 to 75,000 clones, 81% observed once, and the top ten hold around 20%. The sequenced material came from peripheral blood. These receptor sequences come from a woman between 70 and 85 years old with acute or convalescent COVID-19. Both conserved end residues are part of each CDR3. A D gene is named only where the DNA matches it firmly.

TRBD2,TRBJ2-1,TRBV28,TGTGCCAGCAGGATTGGCGGGAGGGCCCCCTACAATGAGCAGTTCTTC,CASRIGGRAPYNEQFF
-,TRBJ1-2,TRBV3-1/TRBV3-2,TGTGCCAGCAGCCCGCTCGGTCCAGGGCGCTACACCTTC,CASSPLGPGRYTF
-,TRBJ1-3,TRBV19,TGTGCCAGTAGTAAAACAGGGCCTTCAAACTCTGGAAACACCATATATTTT,CASSKTGPSNSGNTIYF
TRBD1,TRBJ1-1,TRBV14,TGTGCCAGCAGCCAAGATTTTCTCAGGGGGGCTGAAGCTTTCTTT,CASSQDFLRGAEAFF
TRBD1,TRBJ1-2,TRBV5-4,TGTGCCAGCAGCACCGCCGGGACAGGGAGGTATGGCTACACCTTC,CASSTAGTGRYGYTF
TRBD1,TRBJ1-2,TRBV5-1,TGCGCCAGCAGCTTGGATGGACAGGGCCCTTCTAACTATGGCTACACCTTC,CASSLDGQGPSNYGYTF
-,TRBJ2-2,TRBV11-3,TGTGCCAGCAGCCCCCAGTCAGGCACCGGGGAGCTGTTTTTT,CASSPQSGTGELFF
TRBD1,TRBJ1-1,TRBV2,TGTGCCAGCTCACGGACAGGTCCCCGCGGCACTGAAGCTTTCTTT,CASSRTGPRGTEAFF
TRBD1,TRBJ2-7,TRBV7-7,TGTGCTAGCAGTTCCGGGACAGGGCCCTACGAGCAGTACTTC,CASSSGTGPYEQYF
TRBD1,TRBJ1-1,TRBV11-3,TGTGCCAGCAGCTTAGATATCGGGACAGGGGGCGCAATGAACACTGAAGCTTTCTTT,CASSLDIGTGGAMNTEAFF
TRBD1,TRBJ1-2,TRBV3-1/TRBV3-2,TGTGCCAGCAGCCAGAAAACGGGACAGGTCGACTATGGCTACACCTTC,CASSQKTGQVDYGYTF